This T cell receptor (beta chain) was found in a study of cytomegalovirus exposure and HLA in healthy donors. As for the study in general: Early released data had tens of millions of unique TCRs, all coming from HLA-typed donors. Study conclusions and caveats: Published work reported that the classifier diagnosed cytomegalovirus status with high specificity and sensitivity. Certain sequence variants were highly shared and formed a cluster, and this cluster was likely a sequencing artifact.

Germline V gene lookup returns CDR1 PRHDT and CDR2 FYEKMQ (reference sequence). The CDR3 is made up of 19 amino acids. Germline trimming cut 0 bases from V and 0 bases from J; bases unmatched to any gene: 6. Notes on this clone: Its cognate antigen is unknown.

The PCR was carried out with 60 Vbeta primers and 13 Jbeta primers. Generated by immunoSEQ multiplex PCR, the TCRdb table keeps only in-frame clones and is missing some. The profile shows approximately 91,000 clones, 81% of them singletons. The rearrangement joins TRBV13 to TRBJ2-1; 12 bases are shared with TRBD2. Sequencing was done on a sample of PBMCs. The TCR sequence derives from a human donor in good health. The CDR3 nucleotides are TGTGCCAGCAGCTTAGGCCGTTCTAGCGGGAGGGCCTCCTACAATGAGCAGTTCTTC. Residues: CASSLGRSSGRASYNEQFF.